The following is a TCR beta chain sequence with its context. This sample stems from a study of T cells after somatic rescue of genetic block. TCRdb keeps only in-frame clones here, not all; method: immunoSEQ multiplex PCR. The data show tens of thousands of clones, just under 95% seen once. Trimming stripped 5 bases from V and 5 bases from J, with 6 bases between. The CDR3 spans 11 residues. The V gene's germline CDR1 is SNHLY and CDR2 FYNNEI. This chain uses TRBV2 with TRBJ1-1; D not certain. The receptor was isolated from a man between 35 and 55 years old. Material: peripheral blood mononuclear cells (PBMCs). CDR3 nucleotides: TGTGCCAGCAGTAGGGAAACTGAAGCTTTCTTT. It translates to CASSRETEAFF.